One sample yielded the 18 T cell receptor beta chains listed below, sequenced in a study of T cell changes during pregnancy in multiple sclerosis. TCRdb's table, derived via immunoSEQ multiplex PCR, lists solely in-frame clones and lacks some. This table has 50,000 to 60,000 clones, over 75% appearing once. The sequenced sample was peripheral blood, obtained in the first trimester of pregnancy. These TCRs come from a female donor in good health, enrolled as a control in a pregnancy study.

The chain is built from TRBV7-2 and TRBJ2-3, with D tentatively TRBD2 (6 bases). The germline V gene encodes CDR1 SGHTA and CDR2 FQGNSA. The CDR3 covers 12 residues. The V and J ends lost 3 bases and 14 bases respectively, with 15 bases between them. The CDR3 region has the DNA TGTGCCAGCAGCTTCGAGACTAGGCCCTCGTATTTT. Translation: CASSFETRPSYF. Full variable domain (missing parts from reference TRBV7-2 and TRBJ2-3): GAGVSQSPSNKVTEKGKDVELRCDPISGHTALYWYRQSLGQGLEFLIYFQGNSAPDKSGLPSDRFSAERTGGSVSTLTIQRTQQEDSAVYLCASSFETRPSYFGPGTRLTVL.

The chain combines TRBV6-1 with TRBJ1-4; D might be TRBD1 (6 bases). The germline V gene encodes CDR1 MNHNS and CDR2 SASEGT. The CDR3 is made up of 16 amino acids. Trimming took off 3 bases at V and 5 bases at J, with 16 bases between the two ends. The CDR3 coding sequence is TGTGCCAGCAGTGATGCACAGGGTTTTGGGAATGAAAAACTGTTTTTT. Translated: CASSDAQGFGNEKLFF.

CDR3 region: CASRTGNEKLFF. The DNA of the CDR3 is TGTGCCAGCAGGACGGGTAATGAAAAACTGTTTTTT. This chain joins TRBV28 and TRBJ1-4; D is undetermined. Trimming pared 6 bases from V and 4 bases from J, leaving 6 bases between. The CDR3 contains 12 residues. Looked up from germline, CDR1 is MDHEN and CDR2 is SYDVKM.

CDR3 DNA: TGCAGCGCCAAAAGACAGGGTCCCCACGAGCAGTACTTC. Its translation: CSAKRQGPHEQYF. The J gene is TRBJ2-7, the V gene TRBV29-1; 7 bases match TRBD1. Germline V CDR1 and CDR2: SQVTM, ANQGSEA. This CDR3 has 13 residues. J gave up 5 bases and V 7 bases, and 11 bases lay outside the gene matches.

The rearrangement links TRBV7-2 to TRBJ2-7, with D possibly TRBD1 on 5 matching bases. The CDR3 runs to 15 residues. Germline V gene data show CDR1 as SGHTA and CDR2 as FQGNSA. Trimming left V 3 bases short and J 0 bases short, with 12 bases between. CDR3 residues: CASSLSLDSSYEQYF. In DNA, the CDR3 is TGTGCCAGCAGCTTGTCTCTTGACAGCTCCTACGAGCAGTACTTC.

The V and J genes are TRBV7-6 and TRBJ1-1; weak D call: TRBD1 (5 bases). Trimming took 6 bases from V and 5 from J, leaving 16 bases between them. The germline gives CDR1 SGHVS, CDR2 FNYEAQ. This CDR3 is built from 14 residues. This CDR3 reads CASRAGGRGTEAFF. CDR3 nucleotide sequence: TGTGCCAGCAGGGCGGGGGGACGAGGGACTGAAGCTTTCTTT.

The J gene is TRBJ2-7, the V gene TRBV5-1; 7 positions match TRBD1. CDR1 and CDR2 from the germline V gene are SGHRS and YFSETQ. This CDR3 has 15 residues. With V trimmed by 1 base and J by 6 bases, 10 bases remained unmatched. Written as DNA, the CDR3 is TGCGCCAGCAGCTTGACAGGGGATGGTCTCGGCGAGCAGTACTTC. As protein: CASSLTGDGLGEQYF.

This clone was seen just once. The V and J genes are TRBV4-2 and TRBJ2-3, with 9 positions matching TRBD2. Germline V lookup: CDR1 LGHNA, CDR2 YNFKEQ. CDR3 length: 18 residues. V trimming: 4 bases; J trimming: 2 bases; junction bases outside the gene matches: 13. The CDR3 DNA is TGTGCCAGCAGCCCCTCCGCGGGAGGGCCCAGTTACACAGATACGCAGTATTTT. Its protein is CASSPSAGGPSYTDTQYF.

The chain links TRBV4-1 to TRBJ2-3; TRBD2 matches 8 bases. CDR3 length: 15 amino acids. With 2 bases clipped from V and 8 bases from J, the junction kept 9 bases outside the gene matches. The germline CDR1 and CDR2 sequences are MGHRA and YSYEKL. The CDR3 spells CASSQPSGSTGTQYF. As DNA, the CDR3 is TGCGCCAGCAGCCAACCCAGCGGGAGTACGGGTACGCAGTATTTT.

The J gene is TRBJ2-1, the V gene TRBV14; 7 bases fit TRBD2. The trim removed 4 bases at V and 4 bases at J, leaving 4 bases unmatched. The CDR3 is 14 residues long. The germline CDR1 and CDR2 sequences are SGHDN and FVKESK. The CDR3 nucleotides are TGTGCCAGCAGCCGGGGGGGGTCGTACAATGAGCAGTTCTTC. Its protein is CASSRGGSYNEQFF.

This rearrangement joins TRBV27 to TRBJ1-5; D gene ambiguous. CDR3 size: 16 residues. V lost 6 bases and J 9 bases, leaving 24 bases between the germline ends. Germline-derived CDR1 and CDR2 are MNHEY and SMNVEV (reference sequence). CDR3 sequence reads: CASRLTGFYGAPPQHF. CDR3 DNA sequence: TGTGCCAGCAGACTCACCGGGTTTTATGGAGCACCGCCCCAGCATTTT.

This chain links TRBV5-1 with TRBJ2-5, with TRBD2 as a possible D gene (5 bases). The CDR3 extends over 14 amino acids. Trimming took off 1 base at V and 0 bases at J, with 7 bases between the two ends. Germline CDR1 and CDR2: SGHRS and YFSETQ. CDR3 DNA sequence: TGCGCCAGCAGCTTGCGGGGATACCAAGAGACCCAGTACTTC. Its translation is CASSLRGYQETQYF.

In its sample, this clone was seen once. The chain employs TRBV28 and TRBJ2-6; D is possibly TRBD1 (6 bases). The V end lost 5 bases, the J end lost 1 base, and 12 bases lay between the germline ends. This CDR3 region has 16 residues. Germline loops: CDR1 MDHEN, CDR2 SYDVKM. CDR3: CASSPRGGSGANVLTF. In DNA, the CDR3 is TGTGCCAGCAGTCCAAGAGGGGGATCTGGGGCCAACGTCCTGACTTTC.

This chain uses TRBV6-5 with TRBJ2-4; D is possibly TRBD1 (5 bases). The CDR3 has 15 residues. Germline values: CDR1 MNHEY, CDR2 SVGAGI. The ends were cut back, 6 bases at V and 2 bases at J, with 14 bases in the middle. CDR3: CASSKNGHPKNIQYF. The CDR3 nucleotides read TGTGCCAGCAGCAAAAATGGACATCCCAAAAACATTCAGTACTTC.

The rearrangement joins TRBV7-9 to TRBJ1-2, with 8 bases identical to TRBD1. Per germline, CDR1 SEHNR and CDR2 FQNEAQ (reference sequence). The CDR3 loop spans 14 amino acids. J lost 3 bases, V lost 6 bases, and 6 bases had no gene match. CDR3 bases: TGTGCCAGCAGACTATCACAGGGGGACTATGGCTACACCTTC. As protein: CASRLSQGDYGYTF.

CDR3 sequence (DNA): TGTGCCAGCAGCCGGGTAAAATTGAACACTGAAGCTTTCTTT. This sequence encodes CASSRVKLNTEAFF. V gene TRBV6-5 combines with J gene TRBJ1-1; D is undetermined. Germline CDR1 and CDR2: MNHEY and SVGAGI. Trimming removed 6 bases at V and 0 bases at J, with 11 bases between. The CDR3 spans 14 residues.

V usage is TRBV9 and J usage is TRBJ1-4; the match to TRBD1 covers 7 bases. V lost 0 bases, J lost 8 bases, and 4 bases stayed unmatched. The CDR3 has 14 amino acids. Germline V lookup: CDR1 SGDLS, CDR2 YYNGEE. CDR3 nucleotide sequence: TGTGCCAGCAGCGTAGGGCAGGGGGGCGAAAAACTGTTTTTT. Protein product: CASSVGQGGEKLFF.

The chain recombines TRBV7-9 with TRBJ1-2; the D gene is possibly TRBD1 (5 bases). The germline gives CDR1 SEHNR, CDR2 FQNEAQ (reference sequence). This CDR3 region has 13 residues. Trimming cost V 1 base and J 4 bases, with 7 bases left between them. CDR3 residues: CASSLVGPYGYTF. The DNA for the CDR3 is TGTGCCAGCAGCTTAGTGGGGCCCTATGGCTACACCTTC.